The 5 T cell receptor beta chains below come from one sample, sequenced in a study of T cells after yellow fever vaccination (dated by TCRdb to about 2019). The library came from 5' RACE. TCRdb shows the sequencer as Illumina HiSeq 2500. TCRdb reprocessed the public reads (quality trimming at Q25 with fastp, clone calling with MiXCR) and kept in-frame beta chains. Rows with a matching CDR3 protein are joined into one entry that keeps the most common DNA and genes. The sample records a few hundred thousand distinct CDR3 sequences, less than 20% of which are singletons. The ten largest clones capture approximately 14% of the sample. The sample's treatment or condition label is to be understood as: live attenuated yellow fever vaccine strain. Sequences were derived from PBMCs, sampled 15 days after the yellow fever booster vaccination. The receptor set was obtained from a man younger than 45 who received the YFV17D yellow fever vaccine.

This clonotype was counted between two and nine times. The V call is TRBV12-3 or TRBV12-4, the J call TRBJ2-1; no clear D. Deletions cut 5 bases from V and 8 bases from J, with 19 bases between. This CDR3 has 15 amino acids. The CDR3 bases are TGTGCCAGCAGTCCCGTAACAGCCTCCTTTCATGAGCAGTTCTTC. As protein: CASSPVTASFHEQFF.

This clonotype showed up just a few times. CDR3 sequence (DNA): TGTGCCAGCAGCTTATTCCGGGAGCGCAATGAGCAGTTCTTC. Translating it yields CASSLFRERNEQFF. V gene TRBV7-9 combines with J gene TRBJ2-1, with TRBD2 as a possible D gene (6 bases). V gave up 2 bases and J gave up 6 bases, with 11 bases separating them. This CDR3 comprises 14 residues. The germline V gene has CDR1 SEHNR and CDR2 FQNEAQ (reference sequence).

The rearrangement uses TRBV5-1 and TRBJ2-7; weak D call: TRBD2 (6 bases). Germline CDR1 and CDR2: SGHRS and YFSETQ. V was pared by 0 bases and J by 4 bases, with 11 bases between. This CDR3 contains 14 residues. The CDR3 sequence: CASSLDGLPYEQYF. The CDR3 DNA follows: TGCGCCAGCAGCTTGGATGGACTACCGTACGAGCAGTACTTC.

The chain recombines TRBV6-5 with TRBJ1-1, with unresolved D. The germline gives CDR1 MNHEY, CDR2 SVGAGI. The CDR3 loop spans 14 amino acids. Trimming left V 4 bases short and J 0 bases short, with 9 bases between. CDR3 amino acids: CASSSHTMNTEAFF. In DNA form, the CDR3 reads TGTGCCAGCAGTTCCCATACCATGAACACTGAAGCTTTCTTT.

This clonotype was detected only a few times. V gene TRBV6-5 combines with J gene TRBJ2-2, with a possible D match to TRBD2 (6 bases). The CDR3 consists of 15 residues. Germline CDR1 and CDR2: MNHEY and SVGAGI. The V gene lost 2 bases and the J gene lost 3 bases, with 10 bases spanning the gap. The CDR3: CASSYGGTHTGELFF. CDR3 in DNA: TGTGCCAGCAGTTACGGAGGGACCCACACCGGGGAGCTGTTTTTT.